This T cell receptor beta chain was obtained from a study of blood T cell repertoires in COVID-19. Germline CDR1 LNHDA, CDR2 SQIVND (reference sequence). The CDR3 sequence is 12 residues long. Unmatched junction bases numbered 7, after V lost 10 bases and J lost 5 bases. Libraries were prepared by immunoSEQ multiplex PCR; TCRdb keeps only in-frame clonotypes and omits some of them. The sample contains about 290,000 clones, roughly 91% of which appear only once. This TCR derives from a woman aged 25 to 39 with COVID-19, enrolled during active disease. The rearrangement links TRBV19 to TRBJ1-1, with 7 bases fitting TRBD1. Sequencing input: peripheral blood. The CDR3 loop is CATGQVGTEAFF. The CDR3 nucleotides read TGTGCCACAGGACAGGTTGGGACTGAAGCTTTCTTT.